The 24 T cell receptor beta chains below all came from one sample that was sequenced in a study of vaccination and CD4 T cells after COVID-19. TCRdb processed the PCR reads anew with MiXCR; each CDR3 protein has one entry. Of tens of thousands of distinct CDR3 sequences listed, less than 75% were seen once; the top ten hold about 1%. Sequenced here: CD4+ T cells from blood, sampled before SARS-CoV-2 vaccination. All receptors come from a human donor who had recovered from COVID-19.

The CDR3 bases are TGTGCCAGCAGCCAATTTGAGGGCAAACCGCCCTTCTCCTACGAGCAGTACTTC. The encoded protein is CASSQFEGKPPFSYEQYF. The chain has TRBV14 and TRBJ2-7, with D perhaps TRBD2 (5 bases). Trimming stripped 2 bases from V and 0 bases from J, with 20 bases between. The CDR3 runs to 18 residues. Germline V lookup: CDR1 SGHDN, CDR2 FVKESK.

The table lists this clonotype with a few counts. The gene calls are TRBV6-1 and TRBJ1-1; TRBD1 agrees at 7 bases. This CDR3 is built from 12 residues. The germline V gene encodes CDR1 MNHNS and CDR2 SASEGT. After removal of 10 bases from V and 5 bases from J, the junction contained 7 bases not matched to a gene. CDR3 sequence reads: CAIVTGETEAFF. The DNA for the CDR3 is TGTGCCATCGTCACAGGGGAAACTGAAGCTTTCTTT.

The genes are TRBV10-3 and TRBJ2-1; D is ambiguous. CDR3 length equals 14 residues. V lost 3 bases to trimming and J lost 3 bases, with 9 bases between them. Germline V lookup: CDR1 ENHRY, CDR2 SYGVKD. The CDR3 DNA reads TGTGCCATCAGTGAATTTGGGATCTACAATGAGCAGTTCTTC. This translates into CAISEFGIYNEQFF.

This clonotype was recorded a few times. The chain combines TRBV18 with TRBJ2-3; D not resolved. Germline CDR1 KGHSH, CDR2 LQKENI. V gave up 4 bases and J gave up 0 bases, with 8 bases separating them. The CDR3 has 14 amino acids. The CDR3 spells CASSRSGSTDTQYF. As DNA, the CDR3 is TGTGCCAGCTCACGTTCCGGGAGCACAGATACGCAGTATTTT.

V gene TRBV21-1 combines with J gene TRBJ1-2. TRBV21-1 is recorded as a pseudogene. The CDR3 consists of 13 residues. The CDR3 region has the DNA TGTGCCAGCTTACCAACAGCTAACTATGGCTACACCTTC. Translation gives CASLPTANYGYTF.

The chain uses TRBV25-1 and TRBJ2-2, with a possible D match to TRBD1 (5 bases). Germline values: CDR1 MGHDK, CDR2 SYGVNS. Trimming took off 7 bases at V and 7 bases at J, with 16 bases between the two ends. The CDR3 totals 14 residues. The CDR3 is CASIPQGGSGELFF. The CDR3 DNA follows: TGTGCCAGCATACCCCAGGGTGGAAGCGGGGAGCTGTTTTTT.

The table lists this clonotype with a few counts. The chain couples TRBV6-5 to TRBJ2-2; 8 bases are shared with TRBD2. V lost 0 bases, J lost 5 bases, and 8 bases stayed unmatched. CDR3 length: 17 residues. CDR1 is MNHEY and CDR2 is SVGAGI in the germline V gene. This CDR3 reads CASSYSSSGSSTGELFF. CDR3 DNA: TGTGCCAGCAGTTACTCGTCAAGCGGGAGTAGTACCGGGGAGCTGTTTTTT.

This chain joins TRBV7-9 and TRBJ2-7, with D possibly being TRBD1 or TRBD2 (5 bases each). V lost 5 bases to trimming and J lost 2 bases, with 16 bases between them. Germline CDR1 is SEHNR and CDR2 is FQNEAQ (reference sequence). This CDR3 has 15 amino acids. The CDR3 sequence is CASSRRAGSTYEQYF. The DNA of the CDR3 is TGTGCCAGCAGCCGGCGGGCAGGGTCAACCTACGAGCAGTACTTC.

The chain combines TRBV6-5 with TRBJ1-5, with D uncertain. CDR1 MNHEY and CDR2 SVGAGI come from the germline V gene. The CDR3 is 15 residues long. Trimming took 2 bases from V and 5 from J, leaving 13 bases between them. In DNA form, the CDR3 reads TGTGCCAGCAGTTACGACTCCGACGGGTATCAGCCCCAGCATTTT. Residues: CASSYDSDGYQPQHF.

The chain uses TRBV6-1 and TRBJ2-4; possible D gene TRBD2, 7 bases. Germline V gives CDR1 MNHNS, CDR2 SASEGT. The CDR3 has 15 amino acids. The V gene lost 7 bases and the J gene lost 7 bases, with 20 bases spanning the gap. The DNA of the CDR3 is TGTGCCAGCAAGCTACAGGGAGGGTCGAGGAACATTCAGTACTTC. Translated: CASKLQGGSRNIQYF.

This clonotype showed up just a few times. The chain carries TRBV6-2 or TRBV6-3 and TRBJ2-5, with 7 bases lining up with TRBD1. V dropped 6 bases and J dropped 3; count of bases not matched to a gene: 1. The V gene's germline CDR1 is MNHEY and CDR2 SVGEGT. CDR3 length: 12 residues. In nucleotides, the CDR3 is TGTGCCAGCAGGACAGGGAAAGAGACCCAGTACTTC. Translating it yields CASRTGKETQYF.

The chain recombines TRBV7-8 with TRBJ1-5; 7 bases map to TRBD1. The CDR3 is 16 residues long. The V gene's germline CDR1 is SGHVS and CDR2 FQNEAQ. The V segment lost 3 bases and the J segment 2 bases; nucleotides outside the gene matches: 7. The DNA of the CDR3 is TGTGCCAGCAGCTTGCACAGGGGCGGCGGCAATCAGCCCCAGCATTTT. This sequence encodes CASSLHRGGGNQPQHF.

The CDR3 DNA reads as TGTGCCAGCTCACCATCTAGCGGGAGCGGCGGGGAGCTGTTTTTT. As protein: CASSPSSGSGGELFF. The gene calls are TRBV18 and TRBJ2-2; 10 bases align to TRBD2. Trimming removed 2 bases from V and 7 bases from J; junction bases left unmatched: 4. The CDR3 is 15 residues long. Germline V gene sequence: CDR1 KGHSH, CDR2 LQKENI.

The J gene is TRBJ2-7, the V gene TRBV2; 10 bases fit TRBD2. The V gene end was trimmed by 2 bases and the J gene end by 4 bases; junction bases not matched to a gene: 11. The length of the CDR3 is 17 residues. Germline values: CDR1 SNHLY, CDR2 FYNNEI. CDR3 protein: CASSENPPTSGMYEQYF. The CDR3 DNA sequence: TGTGCCAGCAGTGAAAACCCCCCCACTAGCGGGATGTACGAGCAGTACTTC.

The chain is built from TRBV7-6 and TRBJ2-3; D remains unclear. There are 13 residues in the CDR3. The ends were cut back, 5 bases at V and 5 bases at J, with 11 bases in the middle. The germline V gene has CDR1 SGHVS and CDR2 FNYEAQ. CDR3 protein: CASSPQKLDTQYF. CDR3 coding DNA: TGTGCCAGCAGCCCCCAGAAGCTAGATACGCAGTATTTT.

The CDR3 DNA reads as TGTGCCACCAGTGACCCTGTATATAACACTGAAGCTTTCTTT. Its translation is CATSDPVYNTEAFF. The rearrangement joins TRBV24-1 to TRBJ1-1; D uncertain. CDR1 and CDR2 (germline): KGHDR, SFDVKD. This CDR3 region has 14 residues. The ends were cut back, 4 bases at V and 2 bases at J, with 10 bases in the middle.

This rearrangement joins TRBV7-2 to TRBJ1-1, with a weak D call TRBD1 (6 bases). Germline V gene lookup returns CDR1 SGHTA and CDR2 FQGNSA. Trimming took 1 base from V and 6 from J, leaving 12 bases between them. The CDR3 is made up of 14 amino acids. The CDR3 sequence: CASSLDRVGAEAFF. DNA for the CDR3: TGTGCCAGCAGCTTAGACAGGGTAGGCGCTGAAGCTTTCTTT.

This clonotype was seen once. V gene TRBV19 combines with J gene TRBJ2-7; D gene unclear. This CDR3 contains 15 residues. From germline, CDR1 is LNHDA and CDR2 SQIVND (reference sequence). Trimming shortened V by 3 bases and J by 1 base, and 13 bases separated the two germline ends. The CDR3 sequence is CASSMGTSRSYEQYF. The CDR3 nucleotides read TGTGCCAGTAGTATGGGTACGAGTCGGTCCTACGAGCAGTACTTC.

This sequence joins TRBV5-4 and TRBJ2-3, with D unresolved. The CDR3 loop spans 11 amino acids. CDR1 is SGHNT, CDR2 YYREEE, per germline (reference sequence). V was pared by 4 bases and J by 6 bases, with 6 bases between. The CDR3 loop is CASSRADTQYF. In DNA, the CDR3 is TGTGCCAGCAGCCGCGCGGATACGCAGTATTTT.

V and J are TRBV27 and TRBJ1-1; D gene uncertain. This CDR3 region has 13 residues. Looked up from germline, CDR1 is MNHEY and CDR2 is SMNVEV (reference sequence). V was clipped by 3 bases and J by 3 bases, with 8 bases between them. The CDR3 nucleotides are TGTGCCAGCAGTTTTAAGGAACACACTGAAGCTTTCTTT. Its translation is CASSFKEHTEAFF.

This rearrangement joins TRBV19 to TRBJ2-2, with a weak D call TRBD2 (6 bases). V gave up 7 bases and J gave up 1 base, with 10 bases separating them. There are 14 residues in the CDR3. Germline CDR1 is LNHDA and CDR2 is SQIVND (reference sequence). CDR3 region: CASMRGVNTGELFF. As DNA, the CDR3 is TGTGCCAGTATGCGGGGCGTGAACACCGGGGAGCTGTTTTTT. Full variable domain (rest looked up from reference TRBV19 and TRBJ2-2): DGGITQSPKYLFRKEGQNVTLSCEQNLNHDAMYWYRQDPGQGLRLIYYSQIVNDFQKGDIAEGYSVSREKKESFPLTVTSAQKNPTAFYLCASMRGVNTGELFFGEGSRLTVL.

This clonotype was counted only a few times. The chain combines TRBV19 with TRBJ1-2; a weak D match, TRBD1 (5 bases). V was clipped by 5 bases and J by 8 bases, with 12 bases between them. Germline V gene data show CDR1 as LNHDA and CDR2 as SQIVND (reference sequence). The CDR3 has 12 residues. CDR3 in DNA: TGTGCCAGTAGTGACAGTTTAACCGGCTACACCTTC. Translating gives CASSDSLTGYTF.

V usage is TRBV6-1 and J usage is TRBJ2-2; D is unclear. The CDR3 runs to 12 residues. The V gene lost 6 bases and the J gene lost 2 bases, with 4 bases spanning the gap. The germline V gene has CDR1 MNHNS and CDR2 SASEGT. The CDR3 coding sequence is TGTGCCAGCAGCAGAAACACCGGGGAGCTGTTTTTT. It encodes CASSRNTGELFF.

J is TRBJ2-1 and V is TRBV20-1; D ambiguous. Trimming pared 5 bases from V and 6 bases from J, leaving 11 bases between. Germline CDR1 reads DFQATT; CDR2 reads SNEGSKA (reference sequence). The CDR3 loop spans 12 amino acids. The CDR3 DNA sequence: TGCAGTGCTTCGAATAGCCTCAATGAGCAGTTCTTC. Translation: CSASNSLNEQFF.